The T cell receptor (beta chain) described here comes from a study of cytomegalovirus exposure and HLA in healthy donors (dated by TCRdb to about 2017). Regarding the study in general: In an earlier analysis of approximately 500 of the donors, around 290 Gb of sequence data and about 110 million unique TCR beta sequences from some 170 million T cells were reported. The number of donors typed differed by locus, with roughly 620-630 for A, B, C, DRB1 and DQB1, more than 500 for DQA1, 600 to 610 for DPA1, and approximately 470 for DPB1. The genetic ancestry cluster associated with self-reported Caucasian donors included 81% of the 300 to 450 genotyped donors. The aim of the study was to test whether cataloging public T cell receptors could identify signatures of past pathogen exposure. To predict cytomegalovirus infection status, the study brought together high-throughput TCR immunosequencing, statistical association of individual TCRs with disease status, and machine learning. Along with the 666-subject first cohort, a separate validation cohort of over 90 different subjects was used. Across 300 to 400 genotyped donors of the cohort, an average of approximately 220,000 unique TCR beta nucleotide sequences per donor were sequenced, and approximately 17% of those sequences were non-productive. Roughly 300 gigabases of sequencing data and around 88 million unique TCR sequences made up an early release that covered around 640 HLA-typed donors. Every discovery cohort repertoire had been produced on one sequencing platform. Alongside the repertoire data, information on donor age, sex, ethnicity and CMV serostatus was compiled. The T cell repertoires of some 670 subjects were profiled by immunosequencing and related to cytomegalovirus serostatus. To decide whether each TCR beta V gene segment behaved as functional or pseudogenic, an earlier analysis of 587 of the donors relied on high-throughput TCR beta sequencing. HLA typing covered class I and class II loci at four-digit resolution. A later genetic analysis used genome-wide SNP genotypes for about three fifths of the roughly 700 donors, treating that subset as a discovery cohort. To study patterns of TCR occurrence, a later analysis re-analyzed previously published TCR beta repertoires from 600 to 750 donors and added high-resolution HLA genotyping. In the later analysis, no new phenotypic data were used to find candidate immune exposures; instead, reliance was placed on TCR beta sequences and their occurrence across donors. Roughly 5 DR-DQ haplotypes were handled as single units for association and clustering because linkage in the cohort was strong.

The cohort consisted of hundreds of healthy bone marrow donors. At the time of sampling, every cohort member was nominally healthy, though immune exposures that went unrecorded were likely present. The donor tested CMV seronegative and was one of the 352 seronegative cohort members. A peripheral blood sample was provided by each donor, and peripheral blood mononuclear cells were used for TCR beta sequencing. Genomic DNA was extracted from the blood cell samples with the Qiagen DNeasy Blood Extraction Kit. With regard to this clone: The specificity of this receptor is unknown.

Libraries were prepared through the immunoSEQ multiplex PCR assay. The multiplex PCR relied on a mix of 60 forward primers for TCR Vbeta segments and 13 reverse primers for TCR Jbeta segments. Amplification of the CDR3 region of rearranged TCR beta genes was performed with a multiplex PCR assay on genomic DNA. The amplified TCR beta libraries were sequenced on the Illumina HiSeq System as 87-base-pair reads. In the authors' own workflow: Across the 670 or so repertoires, a later analysis counted 78 million or so unique TCR beta chains, roughly 11 million of which were shared by at least two donors. To remove PCR and sequencing errors, raw reads were error-corrected and collapsed into unique sequences using a nearest-neighbor algorithm that merged closely related sequences. To assign V, D and J gene segments, CDR3 sequences were aligned to IMGT reference sequences. For a sequence to be retained, at least a six-nucleotide match to both a V gene segment and a J gene segment was required. Rearrangements were classified as productive when the CDR3 lacked stop codons and remained in frame with V and J, and all other rearrangements were classified as non-productive. CDR3 was defined according to IMGT convention as the region running from the second conserved V-encoded cysteine to the conserved J-encoded phenylalanine. In an earlier analysis of more than 550 of the donors, sequences lacking an unambiguous match to a single V gene segment were excluded. An earlier analysis of 500 to 600 of the donors classified V segments as functional when productive rearrangements were above 56.7% and as segregating when the standard deviation between donors was above 5%. To diagnose cytomegalovirus status from the catalog of TCR beta chain sequences, a statistical classification framework was built. In a later analysis, TCR nucleotide sequences were compared against IMGT/GENE-DB human TR gene sequences so that V and J genes could be assigned. Using the TCRdist pipeline, a later analysis assigned CDR3 sequences along with most-parsimonious VDJ recombination scenarios. In a later analysis, each TCR beta chain was defined by its CDR3 amino acid sequence together with its V-gene family, and reads lacking a unique V-gene family were excluded. A later analysis removed 592 highly shared, low-generation-probability nucleotide sequences to deal with suspected cross-contamination and a sequencing artifact. In a later analysis, a clonal expansion index was calculated for each public chain from normalized within-repertoire ranks of inferred template counts. A later analysis computed generation probabilities with a VDJ recombination model fitted to out-of-frame rearrangements, and checked the results against IGoR. A later analysis scored TCR-TCR, TCR-HLA and TCR-CMV co-occurrence with hypergeometric tests, applying a repertoire-size bias correction to TCR pairs. A later analysis estimated false discovery rates by permuting HLA or CMV assignments 20 times. In a later analysis, co-occurring TCRs were grouped with DBSCAN, and TCRdist sequence similarity was added when clustering was performed within HLA-allele-positive subsets. Co-occurrence clustering excluded repertoires with fewer than 30,000 or more than 120,000 public chains, plus five with anomalous nucleotide sharing. TCRdb obtained this table from immuneACCESS and retained in-frame rearrangements with V and J assigned. These tables miss some clones; where compared with another copy, unresolved V genes account for less than half of the shortfall, and the remainder is unexplained. Clonal size and the V and J genes are those of that table, whereas D and trimming came from the DNA. This sample's table carries 45,000 to 60,000 clones. The top ten clonotypes cover about 17% of the sample.

Inclusive of the bounding cysteine and phenylalanine, the CDR3 is 15 residues long. Only the CDR3 part of the read is kept: 45 bases, read in frame from the first base. The germline V gene sets CDR1 to MNHEY and CDR2 to SVGAGI. The V end gives up 4 bases and the J end 3 bases, leaving 6 bases in the junction not matched to a gene. Study-wide findings and limitations: The classifier was reported to diagnose cytomegalovirus status with high specificity and sensitivity in both the original and validation cohorts. In an earlier analysis of some 540 of the donors, most TCR beta V segments appeared in productive rearrangements about 87% or about 30% of the time, broadly matching IMGT annotations. In the study, some 160 TCR beta chains were listed as associated with cytomegalovirus. About 15 rarely observed V segments, including chromosome 9 orphons, were excluded from the earlier analysis of about 600 of the donors because counts were too low. Immune exposure information for the cohort was limited to CMV serostatus. A cluster of highly shared sequence variants was judged likely to represent a technical artifact of the sequencing pipeline. In vitro tests confirmed that three of the cytomegalovirus-associated TCR beta chains recognize cytomegalovirus antigens. When HLA alleles, especially DR and DQ, strongly co-occurred, TCR associations were difficult to assign to individual alleles. Several of the top co-occurrence clusters appeared to be linked to parvovirus B19, influenza, CMV and Epstein-Barr virus, according to a later analysis. According to a later analysis, most CMV-associated TCR beta chains appeared to be HLA-restricted, and the HLA associations seemed to be driven largely by CMV exposure. The 87-base-pair reads could not distinguish some IMGT-functional V segments, including TRBV6-2 and TRBV6-3, so those segments were excluded. Linkage disequilibrium might explain the correlated functional status among segregating V segments, but an unknown experimental factor could not be ruled out. Most TCR sequences were observed very rarely across donors, whereas some public TCRs were present in many individuals. In a later genetic analysis, a missense DCLRE1C variant was associated with V-gene and J-gene trimming of TCR beta chains, and the association was replicated in an independent cohort. The cohort was sequenced for TCR beta chains only, and without alpha or paired-chain data the features that could be detected were limited. The authors suggested that the approach could potentially be generalized to other disease states and immunological phenotypes. In a later analysis, the rate of TCR association differed among HLA loci, with DRB1 alleles having the most associated TCRs and HLA-C alleles having the fewest. A later genetic analysis reported fewer N-insertions in productive TCRs among donors in an Asian-associated ancestry cluster than the roughly 620-donor mean. A further reported finding was that TCR beta sequences accurately predicted the HLA-A and HLA-B alleles for most subjects in the first cohort. HLA typing was unavailable for some donors at each locus, so association tests used only the typed subset. A later analysis associated approximately 17,000 TCR beta sequences with specific HLA alleles at a false discovery rate of 0.05. In a later analysis, HLA-associated TCR beta chains showed more clonal expansion and lower generation probabilities than non-associated chains that were equally common. Sequencing depth was assumed to be roughly uniform across donors in the presence/absence analyses, though that assumption may not hold.

The chain was built from TRBV6-5 and TRBJ1-2; 9 bases in the middle match TRBD1. The material sequenced was PBMCs. This receptor was taken from a male donor in good health and CMV-seronegative. The DNA sequence is given as TGTGCCAGCAGTTCCCCGGACAGGGGAGACTATGGCTACACCTTC. Protein translation: CASSSPDRGDYGYTF.